This TCR beta chain appears in the sequencing data of a study of T cell responses to AZD1222 COVID-19 vaccine. As for the study in general: Samples with a second dose at about 4 or about 12 weeks were pooled together. Study-level findings and limits: Compared with day 0, the breadth and depth of the Spike-specific TCR repertoire rose significantly after two doses of AZD1222. Regions 160-218 and 743-854 dominated among vaccine-associated CD4 TCRs spanning spike. Repertoire samples came only from after the peak T cell response.

As for this clone: What it binds is unknown.

The V end lost 2 bases, the J end lost 0 bases, and 11 bases lay between the germline ends. Germline V gene sequence: CDR1 SGHDN, CDR2 FVKESK. This CDR3 contains 15 residues. Profiled with immunoSEQ multiplex PCR; TCRdb holds only in-frame clones, not every one. This sample has 75,000 to 95,000 clones, with 70% to 90% found just once. The chain links TRBV14 to TRBJ2-7; D is unclear. This sample comprised peripheral blood, obtained on day 0 of AZD1222 vaccination. This TCR was sampled from an adult in good health. The CDR3 loop reads CASSQYGSLSYEQYF. The CDR3 nucleotides read TGTGCCAGCAGCCAATACGGTAGCCTCTCCTACGAGCAGTACTTC.